These T cell receptor beta chains were read from a single sample in a study of somatic mutations in cytotoxic T cells in rheumatoid arthritis. Profiling relied on immunoSEQ multiplex PCR, and the TCRdb table lists in-frame clones only, not all of them. The data show 15,000 or so clones, 75% to 85% seen once. Material: CD8+ T cells sorted from blood. These receptors originate from an adult with rheumatoid arthritis. CDR3s include the opening cysteine and the closing phenylalanine or tryptophan. D genes are given only for firm matches. Only some rows state a clone size, as once, few, many or a class for expanded clones.

J	size	V	D	CDR3	DNA
TRBJ1-4	-	TRBV6-6	-	CASSYSSGGYGEKLFF	TGTGCCAGCAGTTACTCGTCCGGGGGCTATGGTGAAAAACTGTTTTTT
TRBJ2-1	-	TRBV6-1	-	CASSERSNSYNEQFF	TGTGCCAGCAGTGAAAGGTCCAACTCCTACAATGAGCAGTTCTTC
TRBJ2-3	-	TRBV10-3	-	CAALSGERTDTQYF	TGTGCCGCCTTGTCTGGGGAGCGCACAGATACGCAGTATTTT
TRBJ2-2	once	TRBV6-5	TRBD2	CAIGTSGTTGELFF	TGTGCCATAGGGACTAGCGGGACGACCGGGGAGCTGTTTTTT
TRBJ1-3	-	TRBV4-3	TRBD1	CASTWDRVSGNTIYF	TGCGCCAGCACCTGGGACAGGGTCTCTGGAAACACCATATATTTT
TRBJ1-5	-	TRBV6-5	-	CASRAGSGAQPQHF	TGTGCCAGCAGGGCAGGGTCGGGCGCGCAGCCCCAGCATTTT
TRBJ2-3	large	TRBV5-1	-	CASSLISRGTYTDTQYF	TGCGCCAGCAGCTTAATCTCGAGGGGGACTTACACAGATACGCAGTATTTT
TRBJ1-2	-	TRBV7-9	-	CASLTWQGKTSYGYTF	TGTGCCAGCCTGACGTGGCAGGGGAAAACTAGCTATGGCTACACCTTC
TRBJ1-1	-	TRBV19	TRBD1	CASSPGTGLNTEAFF	TGTGCCAGTAGTCCCGGGACAGGGCTGAACACTGAAGCTTTCTTT
TRBJ2-5	once	TRBV6-5	TRBD2	CASSYLGLADVETQYF	TGTGCCAGCAGTTACTTGGGACTAGCGGACGTAGAGACCCAGTACTTC
TRBJ2-1	-	TRBV7-9	-	CASSSATGTYNEQFF	TGTGCCAGCAGCTCAGCCACGGGGACCTACAATGAGCAGTTCTTC
TRBJ2-1	-	TRBV7-6	TRBD2	CASSLRLAGDNEQFF	TGTGCCAGCAGCTTACGACTAGCGGGAGACAATGAGCAGTTCTTC
TRBJ2-3	-	TRBV5-4	TRBD2	CASSQSVAGVSDTQYF	TGCGCCAGCAGCCAGTCGGTAGCGGGAGTCTCAGATACGCAGTATTTT
TRBJ2-7	once	TRBV5-4	-	CASSLMAGDHYEQYF	TGTGCCAGCAGCTTGATGGCTGGAGACCACTACGAGCAGTACTTC
TRBJ1-4	-	TRBV25-1	-	CASTLQTGSNEKLFF	TGTGCCAGCACCCTACAGACAGGCTCAAATGAAAAACTGTTTTTT
TRBJ1-2	-	TRBV29-1	-	CSAPSDRTGGYTF	TGCAGCGCTCCGAGCGACAGGACCGGGGGCTACACCTTC
TRBJ2-1	few	TRBV14	-	CASSLDWTANNEQFF	TGTGCCAGCAGCCTCGATTGGACCGCAAACAATGAGCAGTTCTTC
TRBJ1-2	-	TRBV18	TRBD1	CASSPTGVGYTF	TGTGCCAGCTCACCAACAGGGGTAGGCTACACCTTC